These 14 T cell receptor beta chains share one sample of origin, sequenced in a study of blood T cell repertoires in COVID-19. The repertoire was sequenced with immunoSEQ multiplex PCR; TCRdb's copy has only in-frame clones and lacks some. The table records some 120,000 clones, approximately 84% of them present only once. The source material was peripheral blood. These receptors came from a man aged 70 or older with acute or convalescent COVID-19.

This clone has a handful of counts. V is TRBV10-1 and J is TRBJ1-1; 8 bases agree with TRBD1. The germline CDR1 and CDR2 sequences are WNHNN and SYGVQD (reference sequence). J gave up 0 bases and V 6 bases, and 3 bases lay outside the gene matches. The length of the CDR3 is 14 residues. CDR3 protein: CASSWTGMNTEAFF. The CDR3 bases are TGCGCCAGCAGCTGGACAGGGATGAACACTGAAGCTTTCTTT.

This chain links TRBV2 with TRBJ2-4; tentative D call: TRBD1 (5 bases). CDR1 is SNHLY and CDR2 is FYNNEI in the germline V gene. V lost 7 bases and J 7 bases, leaving 11 bases between the germline ends. This CDR3 has 12 residues. The CDR3 DNA reads TGTGCCAGCACAGGGCAGTGGAACATTCAGTACTTC. Translating gives CASTGQWNIQYF.

The chain carries TRBV16 and TRBJ2-2; a possible D gene is TRBD1 (5 bases). Deletions cut 3 bases from V and 6 bases from J, with 11 bases between. Germline assignment: CDR1 KGHSY and CDR2 FQNENV. This CDR3 contains 14 residues. CDR3 protein: CASSQSTAAGELFF. CDR3 coding DNA: TGTGCCAGCAGCCAGTCGACAGCTGCCGGGGAGCTGTTTTTT.

This chain links TRBV3-1 (or the pseudogene TRBV3-2) with TRBJ1-6, with TRBD1 as a possible D gene (6 bases). The CDR3 spans 13 residues. Germline values: CDR1 LGHDT, CDR2 YNNKEL (reference sequence). The V end was cut by 2 bases, the J end by 18 bases, with 17 bases between. The CDR3 region is CASSQRIEGTYHF. The CDR3 DNA reads as TGTGCCAGCAGCCAAAGGATTGAGGGGACATACCACTTT.

This chain links TRBV4-1 with TRBJ2-5, with 10 bases aligning to TRBD2. Germline V CDR1 and CDR2: MGHRA, YSYEKL. The CDR3 contains 19 residues. With V trimmed by 1 base and J by 4 bases, 15 bases remained unmatched. CDR3 amino acids: CASSQALAGAIRSLETQYF. DNA of the CDR3: TGCGCCAGCAGCCAAGCTCTAGCGGGGGCCATTCGATCATTAGAGACCCAGTACTTC.

V and J are TRBV5-1 and TRBJ2-1; TRBD1 matches 8 bases. Germline CDR1 is SGHRS and CDR2 is YFSETQ. The length of the CDR3 is 14 residues. V dropped 8 bases and J dropped 6; count of bases not matched to a gene: 10. The CDR3 is CASHETGVSNEQFF. CDR3 sequence (DNA): TGCGCCAGTCATGAGACAGGGGTGAGCAATGAGCAGTTCTTC.

This chain links TRBV5-8 with TRBJ1-1; TRBD1 matches 9 bases. The CDR3 has 16 amino acids. V dropped 4 bases and J dropped 0; count of bases not matched to a gene: 7. The germline V gene encodes CDR1 SGHTS and CDR2 YDEGEE. As DNA, the CDR3 is TGTGCCAGCAGCGTGACAGGGGGTCTGCTGAACACTGAAGCTTTCTTT. Its protein is CASSVTGGLLNTEAFF.

The chain recombines TRBV19 with TRBJ1-6; the match to TRBD1 covers 8 bases. The CDR3 contains 15 residues. CDR1 and CDR2 (germline): LNHDA, SQIVND (reference sequence). The V gene end was trimmed by 1 base and the J gene end by 6 bases; junction bases not matched to a gene: 2. The CDR3 nucleotides read TGTGCCAGTAGTATAGGAGACAGGGGTAATTCACCCCTCCACTTT. Its protein product is CASSIGDRGNSPLHF.

CDR3 DNA sequence: TGTGCCAGCAGCCTCAGGGGAATCAATTCACCCCTCCACTTT. The encoded protein is CASSLRGINSPLHF. V is TRBV11-2 and J is TRBJ1-6; tentative D call: TRBD1 (6 bases). Germline V gives CDR1 SGHAT, CDR2 FQNNGV. V lost 5 bases, J lost 7 bases, and 12 bases lay in between. The CDR3 runs to 14 residues.

J is TRBJ1-2 and V is TRBV27; 8 bases agree with TRBD1. The CDR3 is 15 amino acids. Germline CDR1 MNHEY, CDR2 SMNVEV (reference sequence). Losses at the gene ends were 11 bases for V and 0 bases for J; bases not matched to a gene: 11. CDR3 nucleotides: TGTGCCTGCCGACAAACAGGGGGAGCTAACTATGGCTACACCTTC. As protein: CACRQTGGANYGYTF.

This rearrangement joins TRBV6-5 to TRBJ1-1, with TRBD1 identical over 9 bases. The germline CDR1 and CDR2 sequences are MNHEY and SVGAGI. J lost 1 base, V lost 8 bases, and 5 bases had no gene match. This CDR3 is built from 14 residues. The CDR3 region is CASGRQGGNTEAFF. The CDR3 nucleotides are TGTGCCAGCGGACGACAGGGGGGGAACACTGAAGCTTTCTTT.

The rearrangement uses TRBV27 and TRBJ2-7, with a tentative D call TRBD2 (7 bases). This CDR3 spans 16 amino acids. Germline assignment: CDR1 MNHEY and CDR2 SMNVEV (reference sequence). The V end lost 3 bases, the J end lost 0 bases, and 15 bases lay between the germline ends. CDR3 sequence: CASSFGTGGPSYEQYF. CDR3 in DNA: TGTGCCAGCAGTTTCGGTACCGGGGGGCCCTCCTACGAGCAGTACTTC.

The chain couples TRBV2 to TRBJ1-2; 10 positions agree with TRBD1. The junction had 6 bases not matched to a gene; V was cut back by 6 bases and J by 2 bases. The germline V gene encodes CDR1 SNHLY and CDR2 FYNNEI. The CDR3 sequence is 15 residues long. The CDR3 loop reads CASRGQGSSNYGYTF. CDR3 coding DNA: TGTGCCAGCAGGGGACAGGGGTCCTCCAACTATGGCTACACCTTC.

V gene TRBV2 combines with J gene TRBJ1-6; no reliable D call. This CDR3 contains 12 residues. The V gene's germline CDR1 is SNHLY and CDR2 FYNNEI. Trimming pared 7 bases from V and 6 bases from J, leaving 7 bases between. The CDR3 DNA sequence: TGTGCCAGCAAACAGAGTAATTCACCCCTCCACTTT. Translated, it gives CASKQSNSPLHF.